The entry that follows covers one T cell receptor (beta chain) sequence. Its antigen is not identified. One junction end does not reproduce the germline sequence, and a read error may be involved. The library came from three nested PCR rounds adapted from ARM-PCR protocols. Via MiXCR, TCRdb re-called the multiplex PCR reads, giving one row per CDR3 protein. This sample carries 85,000 to 130,000 distinct CDR3 sequences, 65% of them seen once, and the ten largest clones take around 20%. The sample belongs to a study of tumor and adjacent non-tumor tissue in lung cancer. No cell sorting was done before RNA was extracted from the tissue. Distant lung tissue was collected more than 3 cm away from the tumor edge. This CDR3 region has 15 residues. Germline V gene sequence: CDR1 GTSNPN, CDR2 SVGIG (reference sequence). Study-wide results and limits: Tumor repertoires had a smaller top 100 clone share than normal lung.

The chain combines TRBV30 with TRBJ2-1; D may be TRBD2 (6 bases). The clonotype originates from a man aged 25-45 years with non-small cell lung cancer. Sequenced material: distant non-tumor lung tissue. CDR3 amino acids: CAWSAQVGSFNEQFF. The CDR3 DNA is TGTGCCTGGAGTGCACAGGTCGGGAGTTTCAATGAGCAGTTCTTT.